The 4 T cell receptor beta chains presented below share a single source sample, sequenced in a study of blood T cell repertoires in COVID-19 (dated by TCRdb to between 2020 and 2021). Libraries were made using the immunoSEQ multiplex PCR assay. TCRdb stores this immuneACCESS table with in-frame sequences only. Part of the clones is absent; in the studies checked, under half of the shortfall reflects unresolved V genes, and no reason is known for the rest. The sample table records under 300,000 clones; roughly 86% of these occur just once. The ten biggest clones cover about 12% of the sample. The sample consisted of peripheral blood. These receptor sequences come from a man of 80 years or more with acute or convalescent COVID-19.

This clone was picked up one time. The V call is TRBV14, the J call TRBJ1-2, with D possibly being TRBD1 (6 bases). Trimming shortened V by 6 bases and J by 6 bases, and 14 bases separated the two germline ends. The germline V gene has CDR1 SGHDN and CDR2 FVKESK. The CDR3 runs 13 residues. The CDR3 protein is CASRLSGHDGYTF. The CDR3 bases are TGTGCCAGCAGATTATCGGGACACGATGGCTACACCTTC.

This sequence joins TRBV5-5 and TRBJ1-6; a possible D gene is TRBD1 (5 bases). This CDR3 has 17 residues. CDR1 SGHKS and CDR2 YYEKEE come from the germline V gene (reference sequence). V lost 4 bases to trimming and J lost 2 bases, with 16 bases between them. Here the CDR3 DNA reads TGTGCCAGCAGCACCAGAATGGACACCGCCTATAATTCACCCCTCCACTTT. Protein: CASSTRMDTAYNSPLHF.

The rearrangement uses TRBV28 and TRBJ2-1; 10 positions match TRBD1. Germline CDR1 and CDR2: MDHEN and SYDVKM. The CDR3 is 16 residues long. The junction had 10 bases not matched to a gene; V was cut back by 4 bases and J by 7 bases. The CDR3 sequence: CASSSPRDRGGNEQFF. Here the CDR3 DNA reads TGTGCCAGCAGTTCCCCCCGGGACAGGGGTGGGAATGAGCAGTTCTTC.

The chain uses TRBV28 and TRBJ2-7; TRBD2 aligns across 8 bases. The V gene's germline CDR1 is MDHEN and CDR2 SYDVKM. The CDR3 has 18 residues. The ends lost 5 bases at V and 3 bases at J; junction bases unmatched: 18. Here the CDR3 reads CASSGSPGLGSSVYEQYF. CDR3 bases: TGTGCCAGCAGTGGATCCCCGGGACTAGGATCATCGGTCTACGAGCAGTACTTC.